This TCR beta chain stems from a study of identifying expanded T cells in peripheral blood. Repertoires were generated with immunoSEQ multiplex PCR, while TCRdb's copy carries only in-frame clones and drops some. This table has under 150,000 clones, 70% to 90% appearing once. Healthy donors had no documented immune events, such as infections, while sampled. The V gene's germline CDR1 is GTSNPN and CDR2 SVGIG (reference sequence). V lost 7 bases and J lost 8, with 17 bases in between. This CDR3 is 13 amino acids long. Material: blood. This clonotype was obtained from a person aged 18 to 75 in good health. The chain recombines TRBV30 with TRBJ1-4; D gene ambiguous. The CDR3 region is CAYTTGSTEKLFF. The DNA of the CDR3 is TGTGCCTATACTACCGGGAGTACAGAAAAACTGTTTTTT.